This T cell receptor (beta chain) originates from a study of shared clonotypes between healthy human individuals (dated by TCRdb to about 2020). In terms of the full investigation: Three men and a couple of women, aged 18 to 49 years, made up the cohort. Each donor's leukapheresis produced roughly between roughly 0.85 and 9.5 billion PBMCs. To increase sequencing depth and limit assay-specific biases, different laboratories used diverse techniques to prepare libraries and sequence TCR repertoires. For each donor, three plates each were used for CD4 naive and CD4 memory, two plates were used for CD8 naive, and one plate was used for CD8 memory. To estimate repertoire size and how much clonotypes are shared between individuals, the study performed deep sequencing of blood TCR repertoires from a handful of healthy adults.

The full study reports these points: Higher generation probabilities were observed for clonotypes shared by all four sorted-subset donors than for non-shared clonotypes. Sharing across four donors was observed for roughly 5% of naive CD4, under 4% of naive CD8, over 2% of memory CD4, and about 0.4% of memory CD8 clonotypes. Sampling was restricted to blood, and TCR repertoires in tissues likely differ from the TCR repertoires found in blood. Based on pairwise subsampling, the degree of clonotype sharing among donors was expected to be affected by sequencing depth. The small number of donors limited the genetic and exposure-history diversity represented. Naive subsets generally had larger estimated clonotype richness than memory subsets. Incomplete sequencing was indicated by rarefaction of sorted-subset datasets, despite the large sequencing depth.

Trimming removed 11 bases from V and 4 bases from J; the gene matches leave 11 bases unexplained. Measured from the cysteine to the phenylalanine, the CDR3 is 14 residues long. Left in the record is the CDR3 DNA by itself, 42 bases read in frame from the first base. Per the germline V gene, SNHLY is the CDR1 and FYNNEI is the CDR2. The donors were healthy, HIV-negative adults with no recently reported acute infections or vaccinations. Only Caucasian adults living in Nashville, Tennessee, USA were represented among the donors. CD4+ T cells were enriched through magnetic negative selection, after which naive cells were positively selected on CD45RA and the remaining negative fraction served as the memory subset. Blood was obtained by leukapheresis, after which PBMCs were separated by Ficoll-Histopaque density gradient centrifugation and cryopreserved in liquid nitrogen vapor phase. Analytical flow cytometry was used to check the purity and quantity of every magnetically sorted T cell population. Each sorted fraction had its genomic DNA isolated and then quantified by UV absorbance on a Nanodrop 2000c.

Comment on this clone: The antigen this receptor binds is unknown. Per-base qualities were not stored, and no clone one base away is much larger.

Using the deep immunoSEQ assay, multiplex PCR amplified TCR CDR3 regions from genomic DNA. For each cell subset, the extracted genomic DNA was distributed evenly across all wells of several immunoSEQ 96-well plates, and each plate served as one replicate. For sorted subsets, around 200 ng genomic DNA, equal to 30,000 or so T cell genomes, was loaded into each replicate PCR. Purified libraries were measured with a Qubit 3.0 fluorometer, size-checked on a Bioanalyzer 2100, and measured again with the KAPA Library Quantification kit. Each immunoSEQ 96-well plate was sequenced on its own single-read 150-cycle Illumina NextSeq 550 flow cell. In the authors' own workflow: Because the immunoSEQ output included only junctional sequences and no quality scores, the filtering could not be the same as the filtering used for full-length reads. To assign V/J genes and CDR3, sequences were annotated against IMGT germline references using PyIR, a Python wrapper for IgBLAST v1.9. Reads were filtered out if the reads had weak V/J assignments (E-value above 1e-6), no CDR3, stop codons, out-of-frame junctions, or ambiguous translated residues. V3J clonotypes were defined by identical inferred V gene, J gene, and CDR3 amino acid sequence. Percentage overlap between repertoires was calculated by dividing the number of shared unique clonotypes by the size of the smaller repertoire. Richness of each repertoire was evaluated using RTK rarefaction, the Chao1 estimator, and Recon v2.1 estimates of unobserved clonotypes. OLGA was used to compute generation probabilities for all TCRbeta clonotypes that the gDNA method yielded from four donors. Not all clones reach the TCRdb copy of this immuneACCESS table, which keeps in-frame sequences only. Checked studies attribute under half of the gap to unresolved V genes and leave the rest unexplained. The DNA gave D and trimming, while V, J and clone size come from that table. This sample is represented by some 1.5 million clones; about 98% of them were singletons. The ten top clones hold about 0.45% of the sample.

This sequence originates from a man aged 25-45 years in good health. The sample was naive CD4+ T cells sorted from blood. The meaning of the sample's cell subset or site label: CD45RA+ positively selected. The V and J genes are TRBV2 and TRBJ1-5; 7 middle bases align to TRBD1. The CDR3 region reads CAGSLGQPNQPQHF. The DNA is TGTGCCGGATCCTTGGGACAGCCAAATCAGCCCCAGCATTTT.